The TCR beta chain under discussion was sequenced for a study of T cells after posttransplantation cyclophosphamide. To note about this clone: Antigen: not known.

Cells defined as naive were viable CD3+CD4+ or CD3+CD8+ and CCR7+CD45RA+CD45RO-CD95-CD27+CD28+. The CDR3 length is 13 residues. Germline CDR1 and CDR2: SGHNT and YYREEE (reference sequence). Between the trimmed V and J ends, which lost 6 bases and 4 bases, there was a span of 11 bases. Sequencing was performed with immunoSEQ multiplex PCR; in TCRdb, only in-frame clones are kept and a portion is missing. The sample has 31,000 or so clones, roughly nine tenths seen once; the top ten hold 0.1%. Study-level findings and limits: TRB clonality was highly associated with recipient CMV seropositivity and reactivation. Skin or GI-infiltrating T cells shared few TRB sequences with blood.

This TCR derives from a man aged 25-45 years in good health and a related stem cell transplant donor. This chain uses TRBV5-4 with TRBJ1-3; a weak D match, TRBD1 (6 bases). The sample consisted of naive CD4+ T cells sorted from blood. The CDR3 loop is CASTAGVGNTIYF. CDR3 coding DNA: TGTGCCAGCACCGCAGGGGTCGGAAACACCATATATTTT. Full variable domain (missing parts from reference TRBV5-4 and TRBJ1-3): ETGVTQSPTHLIKTRGQQVTLRCSSQSGHNTVSWYQQALGQGPQFIFQYYREEENGRGNFPPRFSGLQFPNYSSELNVNALELDDSALYLCASTAGVGNTIYFGEGSWLTVV.